The source of this TCR beta chain is a study of blood T cell repertoires in COVID-19. About the study: Specimens from acute and convalescent COVID-19 originated in the United States, Italy and Spain. Sources were T cells, B-cell-depleted T cells, or PBMCs; the material itself was cDNA or gDNA.

V lost 5 bases to trimming and J lost 13 bases, with 15 bases between them. The CDR3 runs to 12 residues. Germline V CDR1 and CDR2: SEHNR, FQNEAQ (reference sequence). In the original processing: Counts of nucleated cells, estimated from reference gene primer amplification, were obtained. Measured with immunoSEQ multiplex PCR; TCRdb has only the in-frame clones, and not every one. Clone size and the V and J calls come from that table; the DNA yielded D and trimming. The sample consists of about 49,000 clones, 70% to 90% of them appearing once. This chain links TRBV7-9 with TRBJ2-1; weak D call: TRBD2 (6 bases). Sequencing input: peripheral blood. This clonotype was sampled from an elderly man with acute or convalescent COVID-19. CDR3 nucleotides: TGTGCCAGCAGCCTGGAGGGCAGCAACCAGTTCTTC. The encoded protein is CASSLEGSNQFF.